The clone carrying this TCR beta chain was seen more than once but under ten times. The junction and the germline gene differ at one end; a read error may be behind it. Germline V CDR1 and CDR2: MGHDK, SYGVNS. The CDR3 consists of 13 residues. The sample comes from a study of T-cell memory formation after mild COVID-19. TCRdb re-called the 5' RACE reads with MiXCR, one entry per CDR3 protein. The sample yields 350,000 to 500,000 distinct CDR3 sequences, 20% to 30% seen once. The source is an adult woman who had mild COVID-19 (a few samples of this study predate the infection). Cell type and time point are not known. Sequenced input: PBMCs or a T cell subset sorted from them (not recorded which). The chain employs TRBV25-1 and TRBJ1-5; D gene uncertain. For the CDR3, the DNA is TGTGCCAGCAGTGAATCGGGCAATCGGCCCCAGCATTTT. Translating gives CASSESGNRPQHF.